This TCR beta chain was recorded in a study of cytomegalovirus exposure and HLA in healthy donors. Findings and caveats of the study: Later analysis identified a missense DCLRE1C variant that was linked to TCR beta V- and J-gene trimming. In all likelihood, a cluster of highly shared sequence variants was a sequencing artifact. HLA restriction was apparent for most CMV-associated TCR beta chains in a later analysis.

13 Jbeta primers and 60 Vbeta primers were used for the PCR. Assay: immunoSEQ multiplex PCR; the TCRdb copy retains only in-frame clones and omits some. The sample carries roughly 180,000 clones, about 82% recorded once. Concerning this clone itself: Its antigen is unknown.

While unrecorded immune exposures were likely, the donors were nominally healthy when sampled. The material sequenced was PBMCs. This sequence originates from a male donor in good health and CMV-seronegative.

CDR3 coding DNA: TGTGCCAGCAGTTCCTGGGGGCAGGTCCAAGAGACCCAGTACTTC. The encoded protein is CASSSWGQVQETQYF. The gene calls are TRBV28 and TRBJ2-5; D is perhaps TRBD1 (6 bases). CDR3 length equals 15 residues. The V end was cut by 4 bases, the J end by 1 base, with 13 bases between. Germline CDR1 is MDHEN and CDR2 is SYDVKM.